This TCR beta chain was found in a study of CD8 T cells in Susac syndrome. Reverse transcription of roughly 0.5 to 1 ug RNA used random hexamers. TCRdb re-derived calls from the immunoSEQ multiplex PCR reads in MiXCR, one entry per CDR3 protein. Altogether around 130,000 distinct CDR3 sequences are present, 80% to 85% being singletons, with the ten largest covering roughly 0.5%. Germline V gene sequence: CDR1 SGHKS, CDR2 YYEKEE (reference sequence). J was trimmed by 0 bases and V by 0 bases; bases with no gene match: 1. The CDR3 has 15 amino acids. The chain employs TRBV5-5 and TRBJ1-1, with 8 bases fitting TRBD1. This TCR derives from a human donor with multiple sclerosis. Sample: CD8+ T cells from PBMCs. As DNA, the CDR3 is TGTGCCAGCAGCTTGGGGACAGGGTTGAACACTGAAGCTTTCTTT. It encodes CASSLGTGLNTEAFF.